The 17 T cell receptor beta chains reported below all come from one sample, sequenced in a study of breast tumors, draining lymph nodes, adjacent tissues. TCRdb recomputed calls from the multiplex PCR reads with MiXCR, one row per CDR3 protein. The table includes approximately 300,000 distinct CDR3 sequences, 30% detected once. Samples came from axillary lymph nodes draining the breast cancer. The sequenced material came from axillary lymph node tissue. The receptors come from a female donor with breast cancer. Some clones in this sample may be carry-over from other donors' samples.

There are many counts of this clonotype. This chain links TRBV20-1 with TRBJ1-5; D not resolved. Germline values: CDR1 DFQATT, CDR2 SNEGSKA (reference sequence). The CDR3 spans 14 residues. Between the trimmed V and J ends, which lost 3 bases and 4 bases, there was a span of 13 bases. CDR3: CSASPGRGNQPQHF. The CDR3 DNA follows: TGCAGTGCTAGCCCCGGGAGAGGAAATCAGCCCCAGCATTTT.

This clonotype was detected only a few times. A much larger clone is a single base away; this may be a read error. V and J are TRBV20-1 and TRBJ2-7; 11 bases are a match to TRBD2. The V and J ends lost 4 bases and 6 bases, in that order; junction bases with no gene match: 8. The CDR3 loop spans 14 amino acids. Germline V gene sequence: CDR1 DFQATT, CDR2 SNEGSKA (reference sequence). The DNA for the CDR3 is TGCAGTGCTATCTCCGGGACTAGCGGATCCGAGCAGTACTTC. Protein sequence: CSAISGTSGSEQYF.

Many counts were recorded for this clonotype. The chain carries TRBV9 and TRBJ2-5; D possibly uses TRBD1 or TRBD2 (6 bases each). The CDR3 has 19 residues. The V end lost 5 bases, the J end lost 1 base, and 27 bases lay between the germline ends. Germline CDR1 SGDLS, CDR2 YYNGEE. CDR3 in DNA: TGTGCCAGCAGTGCTACCTTGGGGGGCAGGGTCAAATCCCAAGAGACCCAGTACTTC. The encoded protein is CASSATLGGRVKSQETQYF.

This clonotype was seen many times. The rearrangement joins TRBV6-6 to TRBJ2-2; D gene unclear. Germline V gene lookup returns CDR1 MNHNY and CDR2 SVGAGI (reference sequence). This CDR3 has 12 residues. Trimming cost V 5 bases and J 6 bases, with 7 bases left between them. The CDR3 nucleotides read TGTGCCAGCAGTCCCCGTCCCGGGGAGCTGTTTTTT. It encodes CASSPRPGELFF.

This clonotype has just a few counts. The J gene is TRBJ2-4, the V gene TRBV12-3 or TRBV12-4; 7 nucleotides agree with TRBD2. J gave up 5 bases and V 6 bases, and 10 bases lay outside the gene matches. The CDR3 spans 15 residues. The CDR3 reads CASRPGLVSENIQYF. The CDR3 DNA sequence: TGTGCCAGCAGACCCGGACTAGTGAGTGAAAACATTCAGTACTTC.

This clonotype was observed many times. This chain connects TRBV5-8 to TRBJ2-3; D not certain. The CDR3 runs to 14 residues. V was clipped by 1 base and J by 0 bases, with 6 bases between them. Germline V gene lookup returns CDR1 SGHTS and CDR2 YDEGEE. Here the CDR3 DNA reads TGTGCCAGCAGCTTGTGGGCAAGCACAGATACGCAGTATTTT. It encodes CASSLWASTDTQYF.

This clonotype was seen a few times. V gene TRBV27 combines with J gene TRBJ1-5; TRBD1 is a possible D gene (5 bases). The germline V gene encodes CDR1 MNHEY and CDR2 SMNVEV (reference sequence). The CDR3 has 13 amino acids. V was clipped by 8 bases and J by 5 bases, with 13 bases between them. The CDR3: CASGDSPDQPQHF. CDR3 bases: TGTGCCAGCGGCGACAGTCCGGATCAGCCCCAGCATTTT.

This clonotype was recorded many times. The rearrangement uses TRBV2 and TRBJ2-7; D remains ambiguous. V was trimmed by 5 bases and J by 3 bases, leaving 11 bases between them. The CDR3 covers 13 residues. The V gene's germline CDR1 is SNHLY and CDR2 FYNNEI. CDR3 sequence: CASSFSRNYEQYF. CDR3 coding DNA: TGTGCCAGCAGTTTTTCCAGGAACTACGAGCAGTACTTC.

This clonotype came up many times. The chain joins TRBV29-1 to TRBJ2-5, with TRBD2 matching 7 bases. V was clipped by 2 bases and J by 7 bases; unmatched bases: 4. This CDR3 has 12 amino acids. The germline V gene encodes CDR1 SQVTM and CDR2 ANQGSEA. The CDR3 reads CSVEPPGGTQYF. CDR3 DNA sequence: TGCAGCGTTGAACCTCCGGGGGGGACCCAGTACTTC.

As for this clonotype: One base away lies a much larger clone, so this may be a sequencing read error. The chain combines TRBV30 with TRBJ2-7; possibly TRBD2 for D (6 bases). Per germline, CDR1 GTSNPN and CDR2 SVGIG (reference sequence). This CDR3 region has 13 residues. The CDR3 loop reads CAIVAANSYERYF. The DNA for the CDR3 is TGTGCTATCGTAGCGGCAAACTCCTACGAGCGGTACTTC.

This clonotype appeared many times. The chain links TRBV7-8 to TRBJ2-7; TRBD1 aligns across 8 bases. J gave up 5 bases and V 0 bases, and 6 bases lay outside the gene matches. Germline lookup yields CDR1 SGHVS and CDR2 FQNEAQ. CDR3 length: 15 amino acids. The CDR3 region has the DNA TGTGCCAGCAGCTTAGCTTGGACAGGGCTGGACGAGCAGTACTTC. This codes for CASSLAWTGLDEQYF.

Comment on this clonotype: A much larger clone sits a single nucleotide away, making a read error possible. The DNA is omitted, as the CDR3 cannot be located on it reliably, and the CDR3 follows TCRdb's listing. The V gene is TRBV20-1, the J gene TRBJ2-2; TRBD2 is the table's D call, not checked against the DNA. Germline V CDR1 and CDR2: DFQATT, SNEGSKA (reference sequence). Ends included, the CDR3 has 19 residues. CDR3: CSARVGGGSSGSNTGELSF.

Many counts were recorded for this clonotype. V is TRBV9 and J is TRBJ2-6, with D possibly matching TRBD1 (5 bases). Germline V lookup: CDR1 SGDLS, CDR2 YYNGEE. The V end was cut by 4 bases, the J end by 2 bases, with 13 bases between. There are 16 residues in the CDR3. The CDR3 region has the DNA TGTGCCAGCAGCTCCCGGGTGGACACTGGGGCCAACGTCCTGACTTTC. Its protein product is CASSSRVDTGANVLTF.

This clonotype was seen repeatedly, ten times or more. This chain connects TRBV6-5 to TRBJ2-7; maybe TRBD1 (6 bases). This CDR3 has 16 amino acids. Germline values: CDR1 MNHEY, CDR2 SVGAGI. Trimming removed 8 bases at V and 6 bases at J, with 26 bases between. As DNA, the CDR3 is TGTGCCAGCTCTCCCCACCAGGGGTTTACTACGAGCGAGCAGTACTTC. It specifies CASSPHQGFTTSEQYF.

This clonotype was found many times. V gene TRBV6-6 combines with J gene TRBJ2-1, with D perhaps matching TRBD1 or TRBD2 (5 bases each). Germline V gene data show CDR1 as MNHNY and CDR2 as SVGAGI (reference sequence). V lost 5 bases and J 8 bases, leaving 13 bases between the germline ends. This CDR3 is built from 13 residues. This CDR3 is CASSPRDPHEQFF. In DNA, the CDR3 is TGTGCCAGCAGTCCCCGGGACCCCCATGAGCAGTTCTTC.

The J gene is TRBJ1-2, the V gene TRBV10-3; 7 bases are a match to TRBD1. V shed 2 bases, J shed 0 bases, and the junction held 6 bases outside the gene matches. Looked up from germline, CDR1 is ENHRY and CDR2 is SYGVKD. The CDR3 is 16 amino acids. The CDR3 bases are TGTGCCATCAGTGAGCCGCGACAGGGAGCTAACTATGGCTACACCTTC. This codes for CAISEPRQGANYGYTF.

This clonotype appeared a few times. This chain connects TRBV6-5 to TRBJ2-3, with a tentative D call TRBD2 (5 bases). The CDR3 spans 13 residues. CDR1 is MNHEY, CDR2 SVGAGI, per germline. Trimming took 11 bases from V and 2 from J, leaving 14 bases between them. CDR3 in DNA: TGTGCCGGCGGACTCCGGCCCACAGATACGCAGTATTTT. The encoded protein is CAGGLRPTDTQYF.